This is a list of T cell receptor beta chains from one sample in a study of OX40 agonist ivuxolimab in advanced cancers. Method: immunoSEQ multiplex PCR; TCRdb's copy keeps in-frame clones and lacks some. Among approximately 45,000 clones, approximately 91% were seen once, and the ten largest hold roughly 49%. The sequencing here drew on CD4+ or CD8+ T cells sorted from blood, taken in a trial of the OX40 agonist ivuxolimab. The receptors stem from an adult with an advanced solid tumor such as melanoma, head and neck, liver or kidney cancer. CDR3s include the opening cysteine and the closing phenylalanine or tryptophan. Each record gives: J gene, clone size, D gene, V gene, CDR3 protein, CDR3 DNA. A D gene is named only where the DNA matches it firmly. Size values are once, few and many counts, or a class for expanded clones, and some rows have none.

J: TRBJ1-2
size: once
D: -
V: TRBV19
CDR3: CASSMSRPGNYGYTF
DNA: TGTGCCAGTAGTATGAGCAGGCCCGGCAACTATGGCTACACCTTC

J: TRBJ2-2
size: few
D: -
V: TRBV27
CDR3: CASSFNFYTGELFF
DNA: TGTGCCAGCAGTTTTAACTTTTACACCGGGGAGCTGTTTTTT

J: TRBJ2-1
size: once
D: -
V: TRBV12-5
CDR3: CASGLVSGAYNEQFF
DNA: TGTGCTAGTGGTTTGGTCTCGGGAGCATACAATGAGCAGTTCTTC

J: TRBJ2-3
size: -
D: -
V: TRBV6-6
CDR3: CASSYSDGATDTQYF
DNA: TGTGCCAGCAGTTACTCCGACGGGGCTACAGATACGCAGTATTTT

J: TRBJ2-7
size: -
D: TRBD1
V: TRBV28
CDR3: CASRPRRTGIKRVSAEQYF
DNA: TGTGCCAGCCGTCCCCGGAGGACAGGGATTAAACGAGTATCGGCCGAGCAGTACTTC

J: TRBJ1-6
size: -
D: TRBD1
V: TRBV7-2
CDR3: CASSSTGTGVRSLFSPLHF
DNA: TGTGCCAGCAGCTCGACCGGGACAGGGGTTCGTTCGTTATTTTCACCCCTCCACTTT

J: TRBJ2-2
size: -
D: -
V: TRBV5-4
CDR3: CASSFDRTTGELFF
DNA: TGTGCCAGCAGCTTCGACAGAACCACCGGGGAGCTGTTTTTT

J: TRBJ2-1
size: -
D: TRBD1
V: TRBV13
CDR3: CASSIGQGPYNEQFF
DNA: TGTGCCAGCAGCATCGGACAGGGCCCCTACAATGAGCAGTTCTTC

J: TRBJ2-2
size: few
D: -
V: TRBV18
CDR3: CASSLSTGELFF
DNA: TGTGCCAGCTCGCTCTCCACCGGGGAGCTGTTTTTT

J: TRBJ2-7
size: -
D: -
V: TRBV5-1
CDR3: CASSLEGRQYEQYF
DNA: TGCGCCAGCAGCTTGGAGGGGAGGCAGTACGAGCAGTACTTC

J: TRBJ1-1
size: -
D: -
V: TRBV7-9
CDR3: CASSSEPAEAFF
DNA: TGTGCCAGCAGCTCAGAGCCGGCTGAAGCTTTCTTT

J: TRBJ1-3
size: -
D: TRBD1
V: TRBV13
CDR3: CASSLGQGDDGSGNTIYF
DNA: TGTGCCAGCAGCTTGGGGCAGGGGGACGACGGCTCTGGAAACACCATATATTTT

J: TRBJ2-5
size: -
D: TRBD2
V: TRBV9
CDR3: CASSVAGIAGGGGETQYF
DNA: TGTGCCAGCAGCGTAGCCGGGATAGCGGGAGGCGGGGGCGAGACCCAGTACTTC

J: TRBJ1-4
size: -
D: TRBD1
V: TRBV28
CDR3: CASIGQASFNEKLFF
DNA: TGTGCCAGCATAGGACAGGCCTCTTTTAATGAAAAACTGTTTTTT

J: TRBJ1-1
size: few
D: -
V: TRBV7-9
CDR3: CASSLQGMNTEAFF
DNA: TGTGCCAGCAGCTTACAGGGTATGAACACTGAAGCTTTCTTT

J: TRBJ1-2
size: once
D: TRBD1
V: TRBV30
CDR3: CAWSDRGSGYTF
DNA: TGTGCCTGGAGCGACAGGGGAAGTGGCTACACCTTC